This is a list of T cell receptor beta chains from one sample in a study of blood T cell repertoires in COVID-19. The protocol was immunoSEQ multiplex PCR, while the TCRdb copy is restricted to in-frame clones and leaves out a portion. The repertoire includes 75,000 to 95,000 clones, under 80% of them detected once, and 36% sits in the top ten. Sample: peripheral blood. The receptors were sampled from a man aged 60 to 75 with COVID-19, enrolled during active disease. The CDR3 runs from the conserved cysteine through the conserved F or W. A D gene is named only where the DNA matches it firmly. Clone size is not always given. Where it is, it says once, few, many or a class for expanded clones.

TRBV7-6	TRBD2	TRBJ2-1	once	TGTGCCAGCAGCTCAGGACTAGCGAATTCCTACAATGAGCAGTTCTTC	CASSSGLANSYNEQFF
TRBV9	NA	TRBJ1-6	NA	TGTGCCAGCAGCGCCGAAGACGGCAGGAATTCACCCCTCCACTTT	CASSAEDGRNSPLHF
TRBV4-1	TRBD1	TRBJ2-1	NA	TGCGCCACAGGGACAGGCTCCTACAATGAGCAGTTCTTC	CATGTGSYNEQFF
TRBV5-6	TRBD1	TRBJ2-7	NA	TGTGCCAGCAGCCCCCGGACAGGGTTTTCAAGCTACGAGCAGTACTTC	CASSPRTGFSSYEQYF
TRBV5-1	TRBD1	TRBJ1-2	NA	TGCGCCAGCAGCCGGGGACAGTCCGGTGGCTACACCTTC	CASSRGQSGGYTF
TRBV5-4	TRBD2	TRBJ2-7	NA	TGTGCCAGCAGCTTGGGGGCGGGAGACGGAAACGAGCAGTACTTC	CASSLGAGDGNEQYF
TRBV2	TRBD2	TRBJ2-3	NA	TGTGCCAGCAGTGAAATGGGACTAGGCCCAGATACGCAGTATTTT	CASSEMGLGPDTQYF
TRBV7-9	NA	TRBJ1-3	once	TGTGCCAGCAGCTTCTTTGGCACCGTCTCTGGAAACACCATATATTTT	CASSFFGTVSGNTIYF
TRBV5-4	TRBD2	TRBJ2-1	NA	TGTGCCAGCAGCTTGTCTAAGCGGGGGGGAGGAAATGAGCAGTTCTTC	CASSLSKRGGGNEQFF
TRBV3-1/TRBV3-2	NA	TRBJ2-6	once	TGTGCCAGCAGCCCCTACCCTGCAGGGGTTCTAGCTGGGGCCAACGTCCTGACTTTC	CASSPYPAGVLAGANVLTF
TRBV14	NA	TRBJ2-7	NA	TGTGCCAGCAGGCCCCCGGCAGGGGACGAGCAGTACTTC	CASRPPAGDEQYF
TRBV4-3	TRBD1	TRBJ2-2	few	TGCGCCAGCAGCGTGACAGGGGTCGGGGAGCTGTTTTTT	CASSVTGVGELFF
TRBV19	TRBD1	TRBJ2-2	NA	TGTGCCACCCACCCAGGGGGCTACCTTTTGAGGGAGCTGTTTTTT	CATHPGGYLLRELFF
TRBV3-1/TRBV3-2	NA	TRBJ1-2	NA	TGTGCCAGCAGCCAAGGTGGGGGGGCCCATGGCTACACCTTC	CASSQGGGAHGYTF
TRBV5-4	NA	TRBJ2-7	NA	TGTGCCAGCAGCTTCTCTCGGGACACCTCCTACGAGCAGTACTTC	CASSFSRDTSYEQYF
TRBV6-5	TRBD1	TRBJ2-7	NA	TGTGCCACCACCGACAGGGCGTCCTACGAGCAGTACTTC	CATTDRASYEQYF
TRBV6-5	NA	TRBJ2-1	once	TGTGCCAGCAGTTCCGGGAGTTTGGGGAACAATGAGCAGTTCTTC	CASSSGSLGNNEQFF
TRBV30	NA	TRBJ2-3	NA	TGTGCCTACTACCCCCAGGGGTCGGATACGCAGTATTTT	CAYYPQGSDTQYF
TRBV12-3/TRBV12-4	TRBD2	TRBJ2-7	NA	TGTGCCAGCAGTCGAGGACTAGCGGGGGCCAAGTACTTC	CASSRGLAGAKYF
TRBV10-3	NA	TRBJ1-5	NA	TGTGCCATCAGTGAGAATACGGGTCAGCCCCAGCATTTT	CAISENTGQPQHF
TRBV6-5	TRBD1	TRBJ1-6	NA	TGTGCCAGCAGACCCGACAGGGCCACCAATTCACCCCTCCACTTT	CASRPDRATNSPLHF
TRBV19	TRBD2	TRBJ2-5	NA	TGTGCCTCAGCGGGAGGGCCAGGAGAGACCCAGTACTTC	CASAGGPGETQYF
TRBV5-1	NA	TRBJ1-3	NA	TGCGCCAGCAGCTTGGTTCCCAACTCTGGAAACACCATATATTTT	CASSLVPNSGNTIYF
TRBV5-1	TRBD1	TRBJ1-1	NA	TGCGCCAGCAGCTTGGGGGACAGGGGGAACACTGAAGCTTTCTTT	CASSLGDRGNTEAFF
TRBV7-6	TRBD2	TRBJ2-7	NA	TGTGCCAGCAGCTCGAGTAGCGGGGCAACCCCCTACGAGCAGTACTTC	CASSSSSGATPYEQYF
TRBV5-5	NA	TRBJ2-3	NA	TGTGCCAGCTGGTTGGGGGGGGGCGGGCGGGCCCTCCCTGGGTATTTT	CASWLGGGGRALPGYF
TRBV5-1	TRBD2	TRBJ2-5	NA	TGCGCCAGCAGCTTGACTAGCGGGGGGGCCGGAGAGACCCAGTACTTC	CASSLTSGGAGETQYF
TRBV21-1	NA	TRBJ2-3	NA	TGTGCCAGCAGCAAAGCGGGGACAGGGCCTAGTCCAGATACGCAGTATTTT	CASSKAGTGPSPDTQYF
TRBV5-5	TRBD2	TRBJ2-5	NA	TGTGCCAGCAGCTCACGGACTAGCGAGGAAGAGACCCAGTACTTC	CASSSRTSEEETQYF
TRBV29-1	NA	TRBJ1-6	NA	TGCAGCGTTCAGGGGTCAAGCAATTCACCCCTCCACTTT	CSVQGSSNSPLHF
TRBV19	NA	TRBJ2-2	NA	TGTGCCAGTAGTATGCCGGGGTCTGGGGAGCTGTTTTTT	CASSMPGSGELFF
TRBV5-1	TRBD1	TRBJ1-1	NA	TGCGCCAGCAGTGGCTACAGGGGAACGAGCACTGAAGCTTTCTTT	CASSGYRGTSTEAFF
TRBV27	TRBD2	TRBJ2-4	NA	TGTGCCAGCAGTTTACTCCCCCCCGGGACTAGGGGTACCATTCAGTACTTC	CASSLLPPGTRGTIQYF
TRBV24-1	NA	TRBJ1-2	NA	TGTGCCACCAGCCAAGGGAGCAACTATGGCTACACCTTC	CATSQGSNYGYTF
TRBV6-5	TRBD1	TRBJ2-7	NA	TGTGCCAGCAAGGGACAGCTGTTCTCCTACGAGCAGTACTTC	CASKGQLFSYEQYF
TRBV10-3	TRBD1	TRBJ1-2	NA	TGTGCCATCAGCGGGACAGGGGAAGTTGGCTACACCTTC	CAISGTGEVGYTF
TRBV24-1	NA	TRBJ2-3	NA	TGTGCCACCAGTGATTCGCGGGGGCTTACGCAGTATTTT	CATSDSRGLTQYF
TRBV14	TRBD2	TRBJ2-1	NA	TGTGCCAGCAGCCAAGACCCGGGACTAGCGAGCAATGAGCAGTTCTTC	CASSQDPGLASNEQFF
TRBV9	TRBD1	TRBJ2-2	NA	TGTGCCAGCAGCGCCGGGACAGGGTGGGTCGGGGAGCTGTTTTTT	CASSAGTGWVGELFF
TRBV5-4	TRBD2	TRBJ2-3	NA	TGTGCCAGCAGCTTATCAAACGGGAGGGGCACAGATACGCAGTATTTT	CASSLSNGRGTDTQYF
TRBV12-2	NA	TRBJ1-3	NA	TGTGCAAGTCGCCCCCGGGTGAGTGGGGCGGGAAACACCATATATTTT	CASRPRVSGAGNTIYF
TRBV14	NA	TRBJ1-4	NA	TGTGCCAGCAGCGGTTCCCGGGGTCGAACTGAAAAACTGTTTTTT	CASSGSRGRTEKLFF
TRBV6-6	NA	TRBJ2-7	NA	TGTGCCACACAGGTAGGGTACGAGCAGTACTTC	CATQVGYEQYF
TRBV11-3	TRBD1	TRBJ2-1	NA	TGTGCCAGCAGCTTAAGCCGGGACAGGGGAATAGGTGAGCAGTTCTTC	CASSLSRDRGIGEQFF
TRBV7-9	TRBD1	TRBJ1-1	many	TGTGCCAGCAGCGTACAGGGGGAAGCTTTCTTT	CASSVQGEAFF